This TCR beta chain was sequenced during a study of blood T cell repertoires in COVID-19. Study as a whole: T cells, B-cell-depleted T cells, or PBMCs provided the cDNA or gDNA that served as material.

In terms of age and location, participants ranged from about 18 to 100 years and lived in about 25 US areas. Recovered participants had two consecutive negative NP/OP PCR tests, healthcare professional clearance, or symptom resolution. The ends were cut back, 3 bases at V and 3 bases at J, with 12 bases in the middle. This CDR3 has 15 amino acids. Germline CDR1 SNHLY, CDR2 FYNNEI. Clones were sequenced by immunoSEQ multiplex PCR, and TCRdb holds only the in-frame ones, with some missing. The data contain around 250,000 clones, about four fifths of them singletons. The TCR was taken from a man aged 45-60 years who had recovered from COVID-19. Sequences were obtained from PBMCs or T cells enriched from blood (not recorded which). The rearrangement links TRBV2 to TRBJ1-5; D not certain. The CDR3 region is CASSDRGLDNQPQHF. CDR3 coding DNA: TGTGCCAGCAGTGACCGGGGATTGGACAATCAGCCCCAGCATTTT.